This record looks at one T cell receptor (beta chain) sequence and its context. The sample is drawn from a study of T cell responses to AZD1222 COVID-19 vaccine. The V segment lost 1 base and the J segment 0 bases; nucleotides outside the gene matches: 4. This CDR3 contains 17 residues. The germline gives CDR1 LGHNA, CDR2 YNFKEQ. Method: immunoSEQ multiplex PCR; TCRdb's copy keeps in-frame clones and lacks some. Of around 89,000 clones listed, approximately 91% are singletons. The chain joins TRBV4-2 to TRBJ1-3; 9 bases map to TRBD1. Sequencing used peripheral blood, obtained on day 0 of AZD1222 vaccination. The clonotype originates from an adult in good health. The CDR3 sequence: CASSQGGTGNSGNTIYF. Written as DNA, the CDR3 is TGTGCCAGCAGCCAAGGGGGGACAGGGAACTCTGGAAACACCATATATTTT.